This TCR beta chain stems from a study of cytomegalovirus exposure and HLA in healthy donors. The study, taken as a whole, reports: The study listed 150 to 200 cytomegalovirus-associated TCR beta chains. In a later analysis, first-cohort TCR clusters were found to tend to co-occur in the 100 to 150 validation repertoires.

Only in-frame clones appear in the TCRdb table, and some are missing; sequencing was by immunoSEQ multiplex PCR. The table records approximately 190,000 clones, more than 65% of them present only once. On this clone itself: The target antigen is unknown.

Separate from the roughly 610-subject first cohort, the approximately 120-subject validation cohort was the one that the donors belonged to. The CDR3 runs 13 residues. In germline, CDR1 is LNHDA, CDR2 SQIVND (reference sequence). J gave up 8 bases and V 9 bases, and 10 bases lay outside the gene matches. The sequenced material came from PBMCs. This TCR was sampled from a woman aged 30 to 39 in good health and CMV-seropositive. The rearrangement joins TRBV19 to TRBJ1-2; 9 bases agree with TRBD1. This CDR3 reads CASRDRDTRGYTF. CDR3 in DNA: TGTGCCAGCCGGGACAGGGACACTCGGGGCTACACCTTC.